These 2 T cell receptor beta chains came from one sample sequenced in a study of OX40 agonist ivuxolimab in advanced cancers. Using immunoSEQ multiplex PCR, the repertoire was profiled, and TCRdb retains in-frame clones only, with some absent. The sample gives over 25,000 clones, about 80% of which show up once; approximately 20% is in the top ten. The source material was CD4+ or CD8+ T cells sorted from blood, sampled in a trial of the OX40 agonist ivuxolimab. These receptors all come from an adult with an advanced solid tumor such as melanoma, head and neck, liver or kidney cancer.

The chain carries TRBV6-5 and TRBJ2-7; 7 bases line up with TRBD2. The CDR3 has 15 residues. The germline V gene has CDR1 MNHEY and CDR2 SVGAGI. V shed 6 bases, J shed 0 bases, and the junction held 8 bases outside the gene matches. CDR3 sequence (DNA): TGTGCCAGCAGCTCACGGACTAGTTCCTCCTACGAGCAGTACTTC. Protein product: CASSSRTSSSYEQYF.

The rearrangement links TRBV4-1 to TRBJ1-2; the match to TRBD1 covers 7 bases. CDR1 MGHRA and CDR2 YSYEKL come from the germline V gene. The V segment lost 1 base and the J segment 4 bases; nucleotides outside the gene matches: 6. The CDR3 loop spans 15 amino acids. CDR3 sequence (DNA): TGCGCCAGCAGCCAAGCCGAGGGGGCGGGCTATGGCTACACCTTC. This gives the protein CASSQAEGAGYGYTF.